This T cell receptor beta chain was recovered during a study of early T cells in non-severe SARS-CoV-2 infection. Deletions cut 3 bases from V and 3 bases from J, with 16 bases between. Germline values: CDR1 ENHRY, CDR2 SYGVKD. This CDR3 has 16 amino acids. This clonotype has at least ten counts. Using its own MiXCR run on the 5' RACE reads, TCRdb lists one record per CDR3 protein. The data hold 26,000 or so distinct CDR3 sequences, with roughly 4.6% observed a single time. The sequence was collected from an adult who was a healthcare worker with PCR-confirmed SARS-CoV-2 infection or an uninfected control (not recorded which). The chain combines TRBV10-3 with TRBJ2-3; tentative D call: TRBD2 (5 bases). Sequencing was done on a sample of whole blood. The CDR3 DNA sequence: TGTGCCATCAGTGAATGGAAGAGGGTCGAGACAGATACGCAGTATTTT. Its translation: CAISEWKRVETDTQYF.